The rows below give T cell receptor beta chains drawn from one sample of a study of vaccination and CD4 T cells after COVID-19. A single record per CDR3 protein comes from TCRdb applying MiXCR to the PCR reads. This sample has over 15,000 distinct CDR3 sequences; more than 55% occur once, and the top ten carry around 10%. These receptors' antigens are unknown. The sequenced sample was CD4+ T cells from blood, cultured in vitro. The receptors were gathered from a human donor who had recovered from COVID-19. Each CDR3 is given with its conserved first and last residue. Fields, in order: J gene, clone size, D gene, V gene, CDR3 protein, CDR3 DNA. D genes are given only for firm matches. Not every row has a clone size; where given, it reads once, few, many or a size class.

J gene: TRBJ2-7; clone size: once; D gene: -; V gene: TRBV6-1; CDR3 protein: CASSAAVTYEQYF; CDR3 DNA: TGTGCCAGCAGTGCGGCGGTGACCTACGAGCAGTACTTC
J gene: TRBJ1-1; clone size: -; D gene: -; V gene: TRBV27; CDR3 protein: CASRVGGPGEAFF; CDR3 DNA: TGTGCCAGCAGAGTGGGGGGTCCCGGTGAAGCTTTCTTT
J gene: TRBJ2-2; clone size: -; D gene: -; V gene: TRBV14; CDR3 protein: CASSARDFYVSGELFF; CDR3 DNA: TGTGCCAGCAGCGCCAGGGATTTTTATGTGTCCGGGGAGCTGTTTTTT
J gene: TRBJ2-4; clone size: -; D gene: -; V gene: TRBV7-9; CDR3 protein: CASSLFRGAPKNIQYF; CDR3 DNA: TGTGCCAGCAGCTTATTTAGGGGCGCCCCTAAAAACATTCAGTACTTC
J gene: TRBJ1-1; clone size: few; D gene: -; V gene: TRBV7-2; CDR3 protein: CASSLTDGDTEAFF; CDR3 DNA: TGTGCCAGCAGCTTAACCGACGGGGACACTGAAGCTTTCTTT
J gene: TRBJ1-2; clone size: few; D gene: -; V gene: TRBV19; CDR3 protein: CASSIDQTATNYGYTF; CDR3 DNA: TGTGCCAGTAGTATAGATCAAACAGCTACCAACTATGGCTACACCTTC
J gene: TRBJ1-1; clone size: -; D gene: TRBD1; V gene: TRBV12-3/TRBV12-4; CDR3 protein: CASTPWTGWGNTEAFF; CDR3 DNA: TGTGCCAGCACCCCCTGGACAGGATGGGGGAACACTGAAGCTTTCTTT
J gene: TRBJ2-1; clone size: -; D gene: -; V gene: TRBV27; CDR3 protein: CASSRERVAYNEQFF; CDR3 DNA: TGTGCCAGCAGTAGAGAGCGGGTAGCCTACAATGAGCAGTTCTTC
J gene: TRBJ2-7; clone size: -; D gene: -; V gene: TRBV20-1; CDR3 protein: CSARKGNVYEQYF; CDR3 DNA: TGCAGTGCTAGAAAGGGTAATGTGTACGAGCAGTACTTC
J gene: TRBJ1-5; clone size: -; D gene: -; V gene: TRBV20-1; CDR3 protein: CSARDGGWVSNQPQHF; CDR3 DNA: TGCAGTGCTAGAGATGGCGGCTGGGTTAGCAATCAGCCCCAGCATTTT
J gene: TRBJ2-1; clone size: -; D gene: TRBD1; V gene: TRBV11-3; CDR3 protein: CASSFDLDRGGGEQFF; CDR3 DNA: TGTGCCAGCAGCTTTGATTTGGACAGGGGTGGTGGTGAGCAGTTCTTC
J gene: TRBJ2-5; clone size: few; D gene: -; V gene: TRBV19; CDR3 protein: CASSIVGGRRETQYF; CDR3 DNA: TGTGCCAGTAGTATCGTCGGGGGGCGCCGGGAGACCCAGTACTTC
J gene: TRBJ2-1; clone size: few; D gene: -; V gene: TRBV7-9; CDR3 protein: CASSASYNEQFF; CDR3 DNA: TGTGCCAGCAGCGCCTCCTACAATGAGCAGTTCTTC
J gene: TRBJ1-1; clone size: few; D gene: -; V gene: TRBV19; CDR3 protein: CASSQSRGVDTEAFF; CDR3 DNA: TGTGCCAGTAGTCAGTCGCGGGGGGTGGACACTGAAGCTTTCTTT
J gene: TRBJ2-5; clone size: few; D gene: TRBD1; V gene: TRBV7-7; CDR3 protein: CASSLDYRGSETQYF; CDR3 DNA: TGTGCTAGCAGCTTAGACTACAGGGGATCGGAGACCCAGTACTTC
J gene: TRBJ1-1; clone size: few; D gene: -; V gene: TRBV11-2; CDR3 protein: CASGLEYTEAFF; CDR3 DNA: TGTGCCAGCGGGTTAGAATACACTGAAGCTTTCTTT
J gene: TRBJ2-2; clone size: few; D gene: -; V gene: TRBV11-3; CDR3 protein: CASSPGTQGYGELFF; CDR3 DNA: TGTGCCAGCAGCCCCGGGACTCAGGGTTACGGGGAGCTGTTTTTT
J gene: TRBJ2-2; clone size: -; D gene: TRBD2; V gene: TRBV2; CDR3 protein: CTGAGVTGELFF; CDR3 DNA: TGTACCGGAGCGGGAGTTACCGGGGAGCTGTTTTTT
J gene: TRBJ2-1; clone size: -; D gene: -; V gene: TRBV6-1; CDR3 protein: CASRSNKAHWNNEQFF; CDR3 DNA: TGTGCCAGCAGATCAAACAAGGCACACTGGAACAATGAGCAGTTCTTC
J gene: TRBJ1-1; clone size: -; D gene: -; V gene: TRBV30; CDR3 protein: CACGGSPNTEAFF; CDR3 DNA: TGTGCCTGCGGTGGCAGTCCGAACACTGAAGCTTTCTTT
J gene: TRBJ1-2; clone size: -; D gene: TRBD1; V gene: TRBV10-3; CDR3 protein: CAISESDRGLSNYGYTF; CDR3 DNA: TGTGCCATCAGTGAGTCGGACAGGGGGCTGTCTAACTATGGCTACACCTTC
J gene: TRBJ1-5; clone size: -; D gene: -; V gene: TRBV28; CDR3 protein: CASTGSNQPQHF; CDR3 DNA: TGTGCCAGCACGGGCAGCAATCAGCCCCAGCATTTT
J gene: TRBJ1-3; clone size: -; D gene: -; V gene: TRBV6-5; CDR3 protein: CASSYSGEQGNTIYF; CDR3 DNA: TGTGCCAGCAGTTATTCAGGGGAGCAGGGAAACACCATATATTTT
J gene: TRBJ1-2; clone size: -; D gene: TRBD1; V gene: TRBV19; CDR3 protein: CASSKQAGQGNYGYTF; CDR3 DNA: TGTGCCAGTAGTAAACAGGCGGGACAGGGAAACTATGGCTACACCTTC
J gene: TRBJ2-2; clone size: -; D gene: -; V gene: TRBV7-9; CDR3 protein: CASSSGTLTDGELFF; CDR3 DNA: TGTGCCAGCAGCTCCGGGACTCTGACGGACGGGGAGCTGTTTTTT
J gene: TRBJ2-5; clone size: few; D gene: -; V gene: TRBV24-1; CDR3 protein: CATSDLSRGRTQYF; CDR3 DNA: TGTGCCACCAGTGATTTGTCGCGAGGGCGGACCCAGTACTTC
J gene: TRBJ2-1; clone size: -; D gene: TRBD2; V gene: TRBV7-3; CDR3 protein: CASSTQDTGLGEQFF; CDR3 DNA: TGTGCCAGCAGCACACAAGATACCGGACTAGGAGAGCAGTTCTTC
J gene: TRBJ1-2; clone size: few; D gene: -; V gene: TRBV5-1; CDR3 protein: CASSSTPQEGVKGYTF; CDR3 DNA: TGCGCCAGCAGCTCGACCCCTCAGGAAGGGGTTAAAGGCTACACCTTC
J gene: TRBJ1-1; clone size: -; D gene: TRBD1; V gene: TRBV28; CDR3 protein: CASSLEGTGAFF; CDR3 DNA: TGTGCCAGCAGTTTAGAAGGGACAGGGGCTTTCTTT
J gene: TRBJ2-1; clone size: -; D gene: -; V gene: TRBV6-1; CDR3 protein: CASSANHNEQFF; CDR3 DNA: TGTGCCAGCAGCGCAAACCACAATGAGCAGTTCTTC
J gene: TRBJ2-1; clone size: -; D gene: TRBD1; V gene: TRBV27; CDR3 protein: CASSLLRGQQFF; CDR3 DNA: TGTGCCAGCAGTTTATTAAGGGGGCAGCAGTTCTTC